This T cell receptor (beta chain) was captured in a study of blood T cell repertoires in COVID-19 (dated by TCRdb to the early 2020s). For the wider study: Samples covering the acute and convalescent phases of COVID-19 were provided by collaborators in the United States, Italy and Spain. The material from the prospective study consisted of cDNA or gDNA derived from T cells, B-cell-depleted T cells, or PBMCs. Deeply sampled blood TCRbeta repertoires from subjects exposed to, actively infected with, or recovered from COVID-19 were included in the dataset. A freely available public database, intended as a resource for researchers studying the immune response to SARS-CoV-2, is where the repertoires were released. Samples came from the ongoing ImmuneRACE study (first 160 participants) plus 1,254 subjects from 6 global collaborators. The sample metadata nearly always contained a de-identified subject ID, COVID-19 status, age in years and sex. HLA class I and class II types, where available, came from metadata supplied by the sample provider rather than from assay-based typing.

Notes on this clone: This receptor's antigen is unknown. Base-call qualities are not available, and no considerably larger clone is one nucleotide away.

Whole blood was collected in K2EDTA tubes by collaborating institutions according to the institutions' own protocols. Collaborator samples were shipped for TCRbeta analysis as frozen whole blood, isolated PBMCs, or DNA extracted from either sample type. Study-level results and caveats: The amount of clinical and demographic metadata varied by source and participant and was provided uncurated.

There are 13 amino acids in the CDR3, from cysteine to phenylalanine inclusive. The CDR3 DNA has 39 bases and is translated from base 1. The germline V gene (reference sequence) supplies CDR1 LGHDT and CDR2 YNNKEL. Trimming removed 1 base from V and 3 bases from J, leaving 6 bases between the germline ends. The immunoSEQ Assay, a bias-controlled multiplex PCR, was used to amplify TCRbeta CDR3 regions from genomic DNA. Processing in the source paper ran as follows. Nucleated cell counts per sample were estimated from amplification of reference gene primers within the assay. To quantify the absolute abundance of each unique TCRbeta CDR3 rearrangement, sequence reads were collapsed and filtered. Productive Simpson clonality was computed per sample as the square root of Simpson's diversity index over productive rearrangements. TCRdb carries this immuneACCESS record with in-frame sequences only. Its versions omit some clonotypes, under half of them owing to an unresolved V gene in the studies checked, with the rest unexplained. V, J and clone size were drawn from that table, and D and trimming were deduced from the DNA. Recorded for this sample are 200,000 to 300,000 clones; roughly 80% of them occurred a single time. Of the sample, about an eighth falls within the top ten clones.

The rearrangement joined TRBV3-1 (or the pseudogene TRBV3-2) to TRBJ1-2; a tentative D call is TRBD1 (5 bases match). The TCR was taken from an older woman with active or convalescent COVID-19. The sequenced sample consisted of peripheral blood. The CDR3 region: CASSQGGHYGYTF. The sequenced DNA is TGTGCCAGCAGCCAAGGGGGCCACTATGGCTACACCTTC.